Here is one T cell receptor (beta chain) with its context. The antigen remains unidentified. The sample is drawn from a study of CD8+ T cells in alopecia areata. About the study: Twice daily, treated patients received 5 to 10 mg of oral tofacitinib.

Study-level points and caveats: Among patients, TCR sharing was less clear than in mice, a difference possibly due in part to HLA diversity in the patient population. Sequencing of scalp samples also includes resident alphabeta T cells from normal skin.

The CDR3 is 11 residues long. CDR1 and CDR2 from the germline V gene are SGHTA and FQGTGA. V dropped 2 bases and J dropped 9 bases, with 5 bases sitting between them. Following extraction, RNA underwent reverse transcription to cDNA, which served as the sequencing template. Only in-frame clones appear in the TCRdb table, and some are missing; sequencing was by immunoSEQ multiplex PCR. The sample lists 150,000 or so clones, roughly 50% seen once, with roughly 6.8% in the top ten. Researchers picked out CD4+ and CD8+ T cells from PBMCs by sorting. J is TRBJ2-1 and V is TRBV7-3, with unresolved D. This receptor was obtained from a human donor with alopecia areata. Sequencing was performed on CD4+ T cells sorted from blood. The CDR3 DNA reads as TGTGCCAGCAGCTTATATGGTGAGCAGTTCTTC. Translating gives CASSLYGEQFF.